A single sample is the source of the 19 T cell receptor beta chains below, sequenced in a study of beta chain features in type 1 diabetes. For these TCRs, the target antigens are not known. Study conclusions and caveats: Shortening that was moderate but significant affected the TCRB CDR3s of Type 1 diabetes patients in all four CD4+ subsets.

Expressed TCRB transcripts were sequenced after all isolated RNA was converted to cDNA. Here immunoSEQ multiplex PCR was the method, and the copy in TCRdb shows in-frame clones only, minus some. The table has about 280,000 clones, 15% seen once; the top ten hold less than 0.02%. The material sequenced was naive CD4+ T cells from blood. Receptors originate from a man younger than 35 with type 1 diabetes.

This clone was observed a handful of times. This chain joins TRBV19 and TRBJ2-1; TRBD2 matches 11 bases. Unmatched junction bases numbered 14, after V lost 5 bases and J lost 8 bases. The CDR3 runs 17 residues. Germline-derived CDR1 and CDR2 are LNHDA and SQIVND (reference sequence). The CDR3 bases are TGTGCCAGTAGTGTTCGACTTAGCGGGGGGGCCAGCCATGAGCAGTTCTTC. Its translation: CASSVRLSGGASHEQFF.

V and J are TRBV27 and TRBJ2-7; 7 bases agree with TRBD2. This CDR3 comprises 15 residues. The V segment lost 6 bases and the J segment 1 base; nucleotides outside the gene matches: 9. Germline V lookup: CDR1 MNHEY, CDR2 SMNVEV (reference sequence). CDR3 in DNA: TGTGCCAGCAGCCGGAGCGGGGCCCGATCCTACGAGCAGTACTTC. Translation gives CASSRSGARSYEQYF.

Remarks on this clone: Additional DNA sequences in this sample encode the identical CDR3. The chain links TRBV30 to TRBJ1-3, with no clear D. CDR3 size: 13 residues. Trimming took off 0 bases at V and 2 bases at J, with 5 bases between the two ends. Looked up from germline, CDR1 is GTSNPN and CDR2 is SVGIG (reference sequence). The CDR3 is CAWSVSAGNTIYF. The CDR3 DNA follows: TGTGCCTGGAGTGTGAGTGCTGGAAACACCATATATTTT.

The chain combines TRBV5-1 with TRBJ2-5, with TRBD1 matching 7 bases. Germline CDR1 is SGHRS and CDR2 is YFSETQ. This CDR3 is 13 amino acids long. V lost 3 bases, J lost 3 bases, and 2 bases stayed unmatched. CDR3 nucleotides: TGCGCCAGCAGCTGGGGGACAGAAGAGACCCAGTACTTC. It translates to CASSWGTEETQYF. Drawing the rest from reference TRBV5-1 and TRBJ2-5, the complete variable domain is KAGVTQTPRYLIKTRGQQVTLSCSPISGHRSVSWYQQTPGQGLQFLFEYFSETQRNKGNFPGRFSGRQFSNSRSEMNVSTLELGDSALYLCASSWGTEETQYFGPGTRLLVL.

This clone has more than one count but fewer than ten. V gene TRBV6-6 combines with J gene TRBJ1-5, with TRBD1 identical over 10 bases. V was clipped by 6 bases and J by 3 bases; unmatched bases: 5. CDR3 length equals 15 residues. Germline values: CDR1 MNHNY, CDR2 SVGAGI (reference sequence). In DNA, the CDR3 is TGTGCCAGCAGCTCCGGGACAGGGGACAATCAGCCCCAGCATTTT. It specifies CASSSGTGDNQPQHF.

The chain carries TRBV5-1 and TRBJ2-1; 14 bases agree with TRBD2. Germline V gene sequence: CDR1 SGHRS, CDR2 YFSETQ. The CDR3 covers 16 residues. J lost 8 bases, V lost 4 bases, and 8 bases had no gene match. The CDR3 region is CASSPSMGLAGDEQFF. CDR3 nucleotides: TGCGCCAGCAGCCCCAGTATGGGACTAGCGGGAGATGAGCAGTTCTTC. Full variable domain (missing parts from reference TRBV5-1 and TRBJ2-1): KAGVTQTPRYLIKTRGQQVTLSCSPISGHRSVSWYQQTPGQGLQFLFEYFSETQRNKGNFPGRFSGRQFSNSRSEMNVSTLELGDSALYLCASSPSMGLAGDEQFFGPGTRLTVL.

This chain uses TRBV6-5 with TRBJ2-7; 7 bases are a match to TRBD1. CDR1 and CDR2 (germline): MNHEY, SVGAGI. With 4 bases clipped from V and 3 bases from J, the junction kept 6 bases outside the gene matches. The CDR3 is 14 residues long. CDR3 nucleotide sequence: TGTGCCAGCAGTTTAACAGGGGTACGCTACGAGCAGTACTTC. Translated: CASSLTGVRYEQYF.

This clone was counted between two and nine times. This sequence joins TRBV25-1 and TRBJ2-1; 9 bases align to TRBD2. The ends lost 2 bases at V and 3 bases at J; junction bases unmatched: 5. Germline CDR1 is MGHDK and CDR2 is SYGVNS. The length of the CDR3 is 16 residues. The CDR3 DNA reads TGTGCCAGCAGTGAAGTTAGCGGGAGCCTCTACAATGAGCAGTTCTTC. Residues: CASSEVSGSLYNEQFF.

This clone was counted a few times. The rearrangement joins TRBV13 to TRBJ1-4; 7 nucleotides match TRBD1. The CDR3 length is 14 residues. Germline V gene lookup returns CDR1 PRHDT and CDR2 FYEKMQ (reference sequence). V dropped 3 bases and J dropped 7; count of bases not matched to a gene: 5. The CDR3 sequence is CASSFTGAGEKLFF. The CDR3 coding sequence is TGTGCCAGCAGCTTTACAGGGGCCGGTGAAAAACTGTTTTTT.

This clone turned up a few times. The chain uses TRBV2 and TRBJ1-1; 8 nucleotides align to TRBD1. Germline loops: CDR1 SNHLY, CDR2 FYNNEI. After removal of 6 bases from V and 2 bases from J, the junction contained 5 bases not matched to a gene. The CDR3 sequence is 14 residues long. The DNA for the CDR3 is TGTGCCAGCAGCCCCGACAGGGGTAACACTGAAGCTTTCTTT. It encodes CASSPDRGNTEAFF.

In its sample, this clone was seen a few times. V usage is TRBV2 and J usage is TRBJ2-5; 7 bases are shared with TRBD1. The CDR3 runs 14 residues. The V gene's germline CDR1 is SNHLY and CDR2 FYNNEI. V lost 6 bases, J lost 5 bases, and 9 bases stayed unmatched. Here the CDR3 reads CASSPDRVKETQYF. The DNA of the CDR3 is TGTGCCAGCAGCCCCGACAGGGTCAAGGAGACCCAGTACTTC. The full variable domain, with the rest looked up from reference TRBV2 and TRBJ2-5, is EPEVTQTPSHQVTQMGQEVILRCVPISNHLYFYWYRQILGQKVEFLVSFYNNEISEKSEIFDDQFSVERPDGSNFTLKIRSTKLEDSAMYFCASSPDRVKETQYFGPGTRLLVL.

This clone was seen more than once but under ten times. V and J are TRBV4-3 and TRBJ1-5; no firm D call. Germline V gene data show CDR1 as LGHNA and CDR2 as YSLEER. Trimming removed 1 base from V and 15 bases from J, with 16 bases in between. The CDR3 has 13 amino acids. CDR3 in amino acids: CASSQGTYSLVHF. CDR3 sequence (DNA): TGCGCCAGCAGCCAAGGTACCTACTCCCTGGTGCATTTT.

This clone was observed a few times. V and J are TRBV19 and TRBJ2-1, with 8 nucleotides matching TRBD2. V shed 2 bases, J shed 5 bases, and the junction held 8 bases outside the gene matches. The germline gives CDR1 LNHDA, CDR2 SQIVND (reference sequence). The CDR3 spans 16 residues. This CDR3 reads CASSIRPGRDDNEQFF. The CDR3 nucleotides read TGTGCCAGTAGTATAAGACCCGGGAGGGATGACAATGAGCAGTTCTTC.

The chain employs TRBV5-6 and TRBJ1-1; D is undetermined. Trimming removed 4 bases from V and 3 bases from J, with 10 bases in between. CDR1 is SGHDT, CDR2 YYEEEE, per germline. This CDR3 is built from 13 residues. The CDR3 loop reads CASSPFAHTEAFF. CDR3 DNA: TGTGCCAGCAGCCCCTTCGCGCACACTGAAGCTTTCTTT.

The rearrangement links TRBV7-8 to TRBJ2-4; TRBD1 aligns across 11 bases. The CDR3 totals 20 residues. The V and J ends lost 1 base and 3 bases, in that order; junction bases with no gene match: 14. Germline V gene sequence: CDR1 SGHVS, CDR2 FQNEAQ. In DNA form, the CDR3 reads TGTGCCAGCAGCTTAGTACCGGTCGGGACAGGGGGTATCGGCAAAAACATTCAGTACTTC. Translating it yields CASSLVPVGTGGIGKNIQYF.

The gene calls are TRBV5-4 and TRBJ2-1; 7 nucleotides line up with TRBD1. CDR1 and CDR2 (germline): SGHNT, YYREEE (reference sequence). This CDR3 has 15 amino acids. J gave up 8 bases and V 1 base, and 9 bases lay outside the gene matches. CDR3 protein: CASSLKGGPRDEQFF. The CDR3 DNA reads TGTGCCAGCAGCTTGAAAGGGGGCCCCCGGGATGAGCAGTTCTTC.

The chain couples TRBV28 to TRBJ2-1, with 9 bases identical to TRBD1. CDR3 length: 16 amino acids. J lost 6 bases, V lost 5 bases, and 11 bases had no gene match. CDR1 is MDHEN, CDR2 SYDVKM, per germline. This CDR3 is CASSPPPGQGSNEQFF. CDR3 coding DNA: TGTGCCAGCAGTCCCCCTCCGGGACAGGGTAGCAATGAGCAGTTCTTC.

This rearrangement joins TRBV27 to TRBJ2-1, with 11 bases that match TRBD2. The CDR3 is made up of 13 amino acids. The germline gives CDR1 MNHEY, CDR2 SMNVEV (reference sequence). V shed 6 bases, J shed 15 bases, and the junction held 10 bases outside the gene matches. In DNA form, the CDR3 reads TGTGCCAGCAGCACTCTAGCGGGAGGCCCCCCGTTCTTC. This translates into CASSTLAGGPPFF.

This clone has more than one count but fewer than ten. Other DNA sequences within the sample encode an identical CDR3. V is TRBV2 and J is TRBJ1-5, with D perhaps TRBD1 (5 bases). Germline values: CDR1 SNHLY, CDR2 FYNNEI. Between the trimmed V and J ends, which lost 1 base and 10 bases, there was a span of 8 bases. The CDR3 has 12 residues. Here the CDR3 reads CASSEGQGPQHF. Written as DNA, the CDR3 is TGTGCCAGCAGTGAAGGGCAGGGACCCCAGCATTTT.